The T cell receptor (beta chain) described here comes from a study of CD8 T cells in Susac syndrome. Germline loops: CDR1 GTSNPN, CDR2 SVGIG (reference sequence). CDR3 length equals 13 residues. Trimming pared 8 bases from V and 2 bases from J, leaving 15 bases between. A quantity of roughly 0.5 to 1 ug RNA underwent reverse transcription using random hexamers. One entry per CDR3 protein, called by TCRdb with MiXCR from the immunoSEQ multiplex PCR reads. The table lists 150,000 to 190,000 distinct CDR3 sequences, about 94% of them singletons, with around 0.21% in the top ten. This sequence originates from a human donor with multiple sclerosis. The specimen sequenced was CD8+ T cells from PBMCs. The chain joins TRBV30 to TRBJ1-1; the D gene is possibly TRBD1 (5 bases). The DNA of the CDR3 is TGTGCCGACCCGGGGCAGGAAAACACTGAAGCTTTCTTT. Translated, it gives CADPGQENTEAFF.